The present T cell receptor beta chain was sequenced within a study of CD8+ T cells in alopecia areata (dated by TCRdb to between 2017 and 2018). At the level of the whole study: Treated patients were enrolled in an open-label pilot trial of oral tofacitinib, 5 to 10 mg twice daily, for moderate-to-severe alopecia areata. immunoSEQ multiplex PCR using 35 Vbeta forward primers and 13 Jbeta reverse primers was used to amplify TCRbeta CDR3 regions. Patients on tofacitinib were biopsied at baseline and after 4 and 24 weeks of treatment, and several of the patients also had a later scalp biopsy. The SALT score, which quantifies the percentage of affected scalp surface area, was used to measure disease severity in treated patients. Tofacitinib was administered for 6 to 18 months, and 6 months of follow-up off drug were then conducted to assess delayed response and recurrence. In both human patients and the C3H/HeJ mouse model, the study applied high-throughput TCRbeta sequencing to look at T cell clonal expansion in alopecia areata. The RNA source kit depended on sample type: the PAXgene miRNA kit for fixed scalp, the miRNeasy kit for PBMCs, and the RNeasy kit for mouse skin. Human TCRbeta sequencing covered scalp tissue and sorted CD4+ and CD8+ peripheral blood T cells from patchy and totalis/universalis alopecia areata patients and healthy controls. Clonality in the scalp was compared among normal scalp (n=4), patchy alopecia areata scalp (n=8), and alopecia totalis/universalis scalp (n=8).

To note about this clone: What this receptor recognizes is not known. Nothing much larger sits one base from this clone, and base qualities are not available.

The sample's time point label is to be understood as: around 26 weeks on oral tofacitinib. The sample's treatment or condition label, in plain terms: oral pan-JAK inhibitor, 5-10 mg twice daily. Lesional scalp punch biopsies and peripheral blood were collected from alopecia areata patients. PBMCs were separated by density centrifugation and stained for CD3, CD4 and CD8, after which CD4+ and CD8+ T cells were sorted on a FACSAria. The method behind the library was the immunoSEQ multiplex PCR assay. To provide template for TCR sequencing, every sample had RNA extracted and reverse transcribed into cDNA. SuperScript III was used for first-strand cDNA synthesis, primed with a 2:1 mix of oligo-dT and random hexamers. A synthetic immune receptor repertoire was used to measure amplification bias, and any remaining bias was corrected computationally. The study's own analysis went as follows. Raw reads were preprocessed to remove errors, and CDR3 was defined according to IMGT conventions as the region from the conserved cysteine to phenylalanine. Clonality was computed as 1 minus the Shannon entropy, with the entropy normalized by log2 of the number of productive unique TCRs. CD4 or CD8 identity of scalp clones was inferred by cross-referencing scalp TCRbeta sequences with sorted blood CD4 and CD8 repertoires. TCRdb retrieved this table from immuneACCESS and kept in-frame rearrangements only. Not all clones are present; in checked studies, unresolved V genes account for under half, and no reason is known for the remainder. V, J and clone size are taken as reported in that table, and D and trimming were inferred from the DNA itself. This sample has under 150,000 clones in its table, and approximately 51% of those were observed once. Of the sample, 3% to 4% falls within the top ten clones.

The germline V gene supplies CDR1 SGHTA and CDR2 FQGNSA. V is clipped by 3 bases and J by 0 bases, and the sequence between their germline boundaries is 1 base long. The CDR3 spans 12 residues, from the cysteine through the phenylalanine. The read is trimmed to its CDR3 DNA, 36 bases read in frame from base 1. General conclusions and limits of the study: Higher clonality and more expanded CD8+ clones were observed in lesional scalp than in normal scalp, particularly in alopecia totalis/universalis, a finding suggestive of antigenic drive. Resident alphabeta T cells in normal human skin are also sequenced, complicating scalp TCR repertoire analysis, unlike mouse skin dominated by gammadelta T cells. During tofacitinib treatment, many expanded lesional clones stuck around in both scalp and blood, and this persistence may partly explain why relapse happens after treatment is stopped. Tofacitinib significantly decreased scalp clonality and the number of expanded CD8+ clones among the top 100 scalp clones. Shared TCR sequences between patients were less evident than in mice, which may be partly attributable to HLA diversity in the patient population. Because the treated cohort was small and included a single nonresponder, larger studies are needed to assess links between baseline CD8+ expansion and response.

This TCR derives from a human donor with alopecia areata. This sample comprised CD4+ T cells sorted from blood, obtained at week 24, from a patient treated with tofacitinib. The chain is assembled from TRBV7-2 and TRBJ2-3, with no D gene named confidently. The nucleotides are TGTGCCAGCAGCTTCAGCACAGATACGCAGTATTTT. Its protein reads: CASSFSTDTQYF. This CDR3, with the reference TRBV7-2 and TRBJ2-3 proteins standing in past its ends, gives the full variable domain GAGVSQSPSNKVTEKGKDVELRCDPISGHTALYWYRQSLGQGLEFLIYFQGNSAPDKSGLPSDRFSAERTGGSVSTLTIQRTQQEDSAVYLCASSFSTDTQYFGPGTRLTVL.